This entry describes one T cell receptor beta chain. When the RNA was reverse transcribed, random hexamers were used with an input of roughly 0.45 to 1 ug. The CDR3 of TCR beta was amplified by immunoSEQ multiplex PCR across 54 Vbeta and 13 Jbeta. TCRdb reprocessed the immunoSEQ multiplex PCR reads via MiXCR and lists one record per CDR3 protein. The table lists 160,000 or so distinct CDR3 sequences, 90% to 95% of them singletons. The data belong to a study of CD8 T cells in Susac syndrome. Blood CD8+ and CD4+ T cells underwent high-throughput TCR beta sequencing. Germline V CDR1 and CDR2: MNHEY, SMNVEV (reference sequence). With 5 bases removed from V and 1 base from J, the gap between germline ends came to 11 bases. CDR3 length: 14 residues.

The source is a human donor with multiple sclerosis. Source material: CD8+ T cells from PBMCs. This chain uses TRBV27 with TRBJ1-1; no clear D gene. CDR3 residues: CASSLAWENTEAFF. CDR3 bases: TGTGCCAGCAGTCTCGCGTGGGAGAACACTGAAGCTTTCTTT.